This T cell receptor beta chain comes out of a study of CD8 T cells in ankylosing spondylitis. Study-level findings and limits: A number of the motif variants had already been described in reactive arthritis synovial fluid and blood. The clones that were linked to disease were reported to be significantly enriched in matched synovial fluid samples from ankylosing spondylitis patients. In ankylosing spondylitis blood, a motif of 7 to 9 highly homologous TCR beta variants appeared characteristic.

With molecular barcodes, quantitative 5'-RACE was used to make the TCR beta libraries. TCRdb independently ran MiXCR on the 5' RACE reads; one entry per CDR3 protein. The table lists under 450,000 distinct CDR3 sequences, 20% of them singletons. Concerning this clonotype: What it binds is unknown.

Trimming removed 4 bases from V and 2 bases from J, with 14 bases in between. The CDR3 runs to 15 residues. Per the germline V gene, CDR1 is SGHRS and CDR2 is YFSETQ. The clonotype was recovered from a male donor with ankylosing spondylitis or in good health (not recorded which). Input material: blood, either unsorted or a sorted T cell fraction (not recorded which). V usage is TRBV5-1 and J usage is TRBJ2-3; a possible D gene is TRBD2 (5 bases). The CDR3 DNA follows: TGCGCCAGCAGCGAAAGCGGACTTTACACAGATACGCAGTATTTT. Protein product: CASSESGLYTDTQYF.